The rows below give T cell receptor beta chains drawn from one sample of a study of vaccination effects on CD4 cells after COVID-19. Their antigen targets remain unknown. Data came from immunoSEQ multiplex PCR; TCRdb stores just in-frame clones and leaves some out. Among more than 20,000 clones listed, 77% were seen once. The material sequenced was CD4+ T cells from PBMCs cultured with HCoV-NL63 spike peptides, taken before COVID-19 vaccination. The receptors originated from a human donor who had a prior SARS-CoV-2 infection. Each CDR3 is given with its conserved first and last residue. Fields, in order: J gene, clone size, D gene, V gene, CDR3 DNA, CDR3 protein. A D gene is named only where the DNA matches it firmly. Rows may omit the clone size; those that give it use once, few, many or a size class.

j_gene: TRBJ1-2; abundance: -; d_gene: -; v_gene: TRBV6-5; CDR3nt: TGTGCCAGCAGTTCCCCCGTGCGGGGAGGCTACACCTTC; CDR3aa: CASSSPVRGGYTF
j_gene: TRBJ2-5; abundance: -; d_gene: TRBD1; v_gene: TRBV18; CDR3nt: TGTGCCAGCTCACCACCGGTAGGGACAGAGGGGACCCAGTACTTC; CDR3aa: CASSPPVGTEGTQYF
j_gene: TRBJ2-2; abundance: -; d_gene: -; v_gene: TRBV5-1; CDR3nt: TGCGCCAGCAGCTTGGCCGGAACGGGAGATGGGCTCGGGGAGCTGTTTTTT; CDR3aa: CASSLAGTGDGLGELFF
j_gene: TRBJ1-3; abundance: -; d_gene: -; v_gene: TRBV28; CDR3nt: TGTGCCAGCAGTTTTTCCGGGGGGTCTGGAAACACCATATATTTT; CDR3aa: CASSFSGGSGNTIYF
j_gene: TRBJ1-2; abundance: -; d_gene: -; v_gene: TRBV20-1; CDR3nt: TGCAGTGCTAGTGGCCAGGGACATTTGGGAGGCTACACCTTC; CDR3aa: CSASGQGHLGGYTF
j_gene: TRBJ2-5; abundance: once; d_gene: -; v_gene: TRBV6-2/TRBV6-3; CDR3nt: TGTGCCAGCAGTACGGCGGCGGTCGGTTCTCTGTACTTC; CDR3aa: CASSTAAVGSLYF
j_gene: TRBJ2-7; abundance: -; d_gene: -; v_gene: TRBV15; CDR3nt: TGTGCCACCAGCAGAGATGCGGGATACGAGCAGTACTTC; CDR3aa: CATSRDAGYEQYF
j_gene: TRBJ2-3; abundance: -; d_gene: -; v_gene: TRBV30; CDR3nt: TGTGCCTGGACTCGACGGGGGGCGGGACACACAGATACGCAGTATTTT; CDR3aa: CAWTRRGAGHTDTQYF
j_gene: TRBJ2-1; abundance: -; d_gene: -; v_gene: TRBV3-1/TRBV3-2; CDR3nt: TGTGCCAGCAGCCTGACTACCTCCTACAATGAGCAGTTCTTC; CDR3aa: CASSLTTSYNEQFF
j_gene: TRBJ2-2; abundance: -; d_gene: -; v_gene: TRBV6-5; CDR3nt: TGTGCCAGCAGACTAGGGACCGGGGAGCTGTTTTTT; CDR3aa: CASRLGTGELFF
j_gene: TRBJ1-1; abundance: -; d_gene: -; v_gene: TRBV6-6; CDR3nt: TGTGCCAGCAGGACAGGAGAGACTGAAGCTTTCTTT; CDR3aa: CASRTGETEAFF
j_gene: TRBJ2-7; abundance: -; d_gene: TRBD2; v_gene: TRBV5-1; CDR3nt: TGCGCCAGCAGCCATCAGGGGCTAGCGGGGGGCGCCTACGAGCAGTACTTC; CDR3aa: CASSHQGLAGGAYEQYF
j_gene: TRBJ2-5; abundance: -; d_gene: -; v_gene: TRBV6-1; CDR3nt: TGTGCCAGCAGTGAAGGCATCCAAGAGACCCAGTACTTC; CDR3aa: CASSEGIQETQYF
j_gene: TRBJ2-7; abundance: -; d_gene: -; v_gene: TRBV4-2; CDR3nt: TGTGCCAGCTCCCCGAGGGGGGACGAGCAGTACTTC; CDR3aa: CASSPRGDEQYF
j_gene: TRBJ1-1; abundance: -; d_gene: TRBD1; v_gene: TRBV7-9; CDR3nt: TGTGCCAGCAGCATGGGACAGCGAGAAGCTTTCTTT; CDR3aa: CASSMGQREAFF
j_gene: TRBJ1-5; abundance: -; d_gene: TRBD1; v_gene: TRBV3-1/TRBV3-2; CDR3nt: TGTGCCAGCAGCGTACAGGGGTCCAATCAGCCCCAGCATTTT; CDR3aa: CASSVQGSNQPQHF
j_gene: TRBJ2-7; abundance: -; d_gene: -; v_gene: TRBV6-1; CDR3nt: TGTGCCAGCAGTGAAAATGCAGCCACCTACGAGCAGTACTTC; CDR3aa: CASSENAATYEQYF